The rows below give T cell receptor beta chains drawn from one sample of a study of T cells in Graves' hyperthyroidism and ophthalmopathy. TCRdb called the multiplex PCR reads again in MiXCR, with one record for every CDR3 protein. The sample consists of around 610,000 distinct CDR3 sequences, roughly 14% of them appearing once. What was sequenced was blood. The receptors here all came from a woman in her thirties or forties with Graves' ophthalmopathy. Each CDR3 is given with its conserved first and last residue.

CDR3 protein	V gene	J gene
CASSWQQLNTEAFF	TRBV6-2/TRBV6-3	TRBJ1-1
CASSFVDRFGGELFF	TRBV28	TRBJ2-2
CASSLRGPSQGEQYF	TRBV12-3/TRBV12-4	TRBJ2-7
CASSQGTSGLTGELFF	TRBV4-1	TRBJ2-2
CASRRFDTEAFF	TRBV13	TRBJ1-1
CTSSLGERWEQYF	TRBV27	TRBJ2-7
CASSTTNRDGYTF	TRBV12-3/TRBV12-4	TRBJ1-2
CASSEVPTGVRRGYTF	TRBV6-1	TRBJ1-2
CASSPGGTAYYEQYF	TRBV12-3/TRBV12-4	TRBJ2-7
CASSPRTGAYYGYTF	TRBV27	TRBJ1-2
CAWVGAETQYF	TRBV30	TRBJ2-5
CSVADLPGELFF	TRBV29-1	TRBJ2-2
CAIRMWENQPQHF	TRBV10-3	TRBJ1-5
CASSISANTGELFF	TRBV19	TRBJ2-2
CASSSENYEQYF	TRBV7-6	TRBJ2-7
CASSYPRTLSYEQYF	TRBV6-2/TRBV6-3	TRBJ2-7
CASRRWGSPKANQPQHF	TRBV28	TRBJ1-5
CASSLGAGGLALRNTEAFF	TRBV5-1	TRBJ1-1
CASSAVSGRAQETQYF	TRBV10-2	TRBJ2-5
CAGTGENTGELFF	TRBV12-3/TRBV12-4	TRBJ2-2
CASSRGQGGYPQHF	TRBV6-1	TRBJ1-5
CAGSLGEGVHEQYF	TRBV7-9	TRBJ2-7